The text below deals with one T cell receptor (beta chain). The data belong to a study of control samples from healthy donors and cancer patients. Germline lookup yields CDR1 SGHTA and CDR2 FQGNSA. The CDR3 totals 16 residues. J was trimmed by 4 bases and V by 4 bases; bases with no gene match: 7. The assay was immunoSEQ multiplex PCR, and TCRdb's table has in-frame clones only and misses some. The data contain 82,000 or so clones, roughly 94% of them seen just once; the ten biggest clones take up 4.8%. The sequencing input was blood. The receptor was isolated from a woman aged 18-29 years in good health. The rearrangement links TRBV7-2 to TRBJ2-5, with TRBD2 matching over 12 bases. The CDR3 coding sequence is TGTGCCAGCAGCTCCCGACTAGCGGGGGTTCGAGAGACCCAGTACTTC. It encodes CASSSRLAGVRETQYF.